This T cell receptor beta chain was observed in a study of blood T cell repertoires in COVID-19. Assay used: immunoSEQ multiplex PCR; TCRdb lists only in-frame clones, some missing. This table holds about 170,000 clones, 85% found once. V lost 10 bases to trimming and J lost 0 bases, with 12 bases between them. The CDR3 has 13 amino acids. Germline V gene sequence: CDR1 LNHDA, CDR2 SQIVND (reference sequence). Sequences were obtained from peripheral blood. The sequence was obtained from a human donor with acute or convalescent COVID-19. The donor label of this sample is uncertain. The chain couples TRBV19 to TRBJ1-2; TRBD1 is a possible D gene (6 bases). The CDR3 sequence: CATKDRTNYGYTF. The CDR3 DNA follows: TGTGCCACCAAGGACAGAACTAACTATGGCTACACCTTC. The variable domain in full, completed from reference TRBV19 and TRBJ1-2, reads DGGITQSPKYLFRKEGQNVTLSCEQNLNHDAMYWYRQDPGQGLRLIYYSQIVNDFQKGDIAEGYSVSREKKESFPLTVTSAQKNPTAFYLCATKDRTNYGYTFGSGTRLTVV.